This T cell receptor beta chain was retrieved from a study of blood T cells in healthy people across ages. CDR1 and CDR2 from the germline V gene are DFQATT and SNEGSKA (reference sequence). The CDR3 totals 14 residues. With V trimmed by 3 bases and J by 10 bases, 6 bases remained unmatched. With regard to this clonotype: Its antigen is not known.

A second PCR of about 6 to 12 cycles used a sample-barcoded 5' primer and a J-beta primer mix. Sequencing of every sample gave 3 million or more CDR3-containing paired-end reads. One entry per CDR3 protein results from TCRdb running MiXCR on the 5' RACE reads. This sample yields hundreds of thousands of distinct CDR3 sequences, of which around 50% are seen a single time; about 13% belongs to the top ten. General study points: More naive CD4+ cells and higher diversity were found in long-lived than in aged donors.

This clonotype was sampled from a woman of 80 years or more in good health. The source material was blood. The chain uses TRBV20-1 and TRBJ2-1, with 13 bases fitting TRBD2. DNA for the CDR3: TGCAGTGCTAGGGGGACTAGCGGGATATCCGAGCAGTTCTTC. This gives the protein CSARGTSGISEQFF.